This TCR beta chain was recovered during a study of blood T cell repertoires in COVID-19. As for the study in general: Both acute and convalescent COVID-19 samples were obtained from the United States, Italy and Spain. From T cells, B-cell-depleted T cells, or PBMCs came the material, which was cDNA or gDNA.

Study processing details: Quantification of nucleated cells was approximated via reference gene primer amplification. Repertoires were generated with immunoSEQ multiplex PCR, while TCRdb's copy carries only in-frame clones and drops some. Clone size and the V and J calls come from that table; the DNA yielded D and trimming. The sample shows around 80,000 clones, about 68% of them seen only once. The CDR3 has 16 residues. J gave up 5 bases and V 5 bases, and 12 bases lay outside the gene matches. CDR1 is MDHEN and CDR2 is SYDVKM in the germline V gene. Sequenced material: peripheral blood. The rearrangement joins TRBV28 to TRBJ2-5; 9 bases align to TRBD1. The TCR comes from a man aged 45-65 years with active or convalescent COVID-19. CDR3: CASSGGQGWDFETQYF. DNA for the CDR3: TGTGCCAGCAGTGGGGGACAGGGATGGGATTTTGAGACCCAGTACTTC.